This T cell receptor beta chain is drawn from a study of CD8+ T cells in alopecia areata listed by TCRdb under 2018. Concerning the study at large: Treated patients were enrolled in an open-label pilot trial of oral tofacitinib, 5 to 10 mg twice daily, for moderate-to-severe alopecia areata. Scalp clonality was compared across normal scalp (n=4), patchy alopecia areata scalp (n=8), and alopecia totalis/universalis scalp (n=8). In humans, TCRbeta sequencing was performed on scalp tissue and on sorted CD4+ and CD8+ peripheral blood T cells from healthy controls and from patients with patchy or totalis/universalis alopecia areata. In both human patients and the C3H/HeJ mouse model, the study applied high-throughput TCRbeta sequencing to look at T cell clonal expansion in alopecia areata. TCRbeta CDR3 regions were amplified by immunoSEQ multiplex PCR with 35 Vbeta forward and 13 Jbeta reverse primers. Patients on tofacitinib were biopsied at baseline and after 4 and 24 weeks of treatment, and several of the patients also had a later scalp biopsy. In treated patients, disease severity was measured using the SALT score, which gives the percentage of scalp surface area affected. The RNA source kit depended on sample type: the PAXgene miRNA kit for fixed scalp, the miRNeasy kit for PBMCs, and the RNeasy kit for mouse skin. Patients received tofacitinib for 6 to 18 months and were then followed off drug for 6 months to check for delayed response and recurrence. The investigation overall reported the following: During tofacitinib treatment, many expanded lesional clones remained in scalp and blood, and this persistence may partly explain relapse after treatment is stopped. Because the treated cohort was small and included a single nonresponder, larger studies are needed to assess links between baseline CD8+ expansion and response. Tofacitinib significantly lowered scalp clonality and the number of expanded CD8+ clones among the top 100 scalp clones. Scalp TCR repertoire analysis is complicated because resident alphabeta T cells in normal human skin are also sequenced, whereas mouse skin is dominated by gammadelta T cells. Shared TCR sequences between patients were less evident than in mice, which may be partly attributable to HLA diversity in the patient population. Compared with normal scalp, lesional scalp, particularly in alopecia totalis/universalis, had higher clonality and more expanded CD8+ clones, which suggests antigenic drive.

As regards this clone: Its antigen is not yet known. No much larger clone is present one base from it, and per-base qualities are unavailable.

V is cut by 8 bases and J by 7 bases, and the space between the germline ends is 15 bases. Including the terminal cysteine and phenylalanine, the CDR3 comprises 11 residues. The read is trimmed to its CDR3 DNA, 33 bases read in frame from base 1. In the germline V gene (reference sequence), CDR1 corresponds to GTSNPN and CDR2 to SVGIG. Explained via the paper, the time point label denotes: about 25 weeks on oral tofacitinib. The label giving this sample's treatment or condition can be read as: oral pan-JAK inhibitor, 5-10 mg twice daily. From alopecia areata patients, peripheral blood was collected along with lesional scalp punch biopsies. PBMCs were separated by density centrifugation and stained for CD3, CD4 and CD8, after which CD4+ and CD8+ T cells were sorted on a FACSAria. The library was produced with the immunoSEQ multiplex PCR assay. RNA was extracted from all samples and reverse transcribed into cDNA, which served as template for TCR sequencing. SuperScript III was used for first-strand cDNA synthesis, primed with a 2:1 mix of oligo-dT and random hexamers. A synthetic immune receptor repertoire was used to gauge amplification bias, and whatever bias remained was removed computationally. On the study's bioinformatics: Raw reads were preprocessed to remove errors, and CDR3 was defined by IMGT conventions from the conserved cysteine to phenylalanine. Clonality was calculated as 1 minus Shannon entropy normalized by log2 of the number of productive unique TCRs. Whether scalp clones were CD4 or CD8 was inferred by matching scalp TCRbeta sequences against CD4 and CD8 repertoires sorted from blood. The table comes from immuneACCESS by way of TCRdb, which keeps in-frame sequences with V and J called. Part of the clones is missing from these tables; in studies checked, under half for an unresolved V gene and the rest for unknown reasons. V and J calls and clone size are as listed in that table; D and trimming were resolved from the DNA. This sample gives hundreds of thousands of clones in total; 58% of them show up just once. Of the sample, about 1.8% falls within the top ten clones.

The V gene is TRBV30 and the J gene is TRBJ2-7; TRBD1 could be the D gene, as 6 bases match. The sample was CD4+ T cells sorted from blood, taken at week 24, from a patient treated with tofacitinib. This receptor was identified in a human donor with alopecia areata. The CDR3 has the sequence CARTVAGEQYF. The nucleotide sequence is TGTGCCAGGACAGTCGCTGGTGAGCAGTACTTC. Supplemented by the reference TRBV30 and TRBJ2-7 proteins around the CDR3, the complete variable domain is SQTIHQWPATLVQPVGSPLSLECTVEGTSNPNLYWYRQAAGRGLQLLFYSVGIGQISSEVPQNLSASRPQDRQFILSSKKLLLSDSGFYLCARTVAGEQYFGPGTRLTVT.